Here is one T cell receptor (beta chain) with its context. Its antigen is currently unknown. This sample was taken from a study of vaccination and CD4 T cells after COVID-19. Study information: Median time from COVID diagnosis to post-COVID sampling was 101 days (35 to 161).

The Oncomine TCR Beta short-read assay sequenced DNA from cultured CD4+ T cells. TCRdb analysed the PCR reads with MiXCR anew, one entry per CDR3 protein. The data show about 23,000 distinct CDR3 sequences, with 58% seen just once and 2.8% held by the top ten. This CDR3 contains 19 residues. Germline lookup yields CDR1 MNHEY and CDR2 SVGEGT. After removal of 0 bases from V and 4 bases from J, the junction contained 9 bases not matched to a gene. The treatment here: roughly 10-day PBMC culture with coronavirus spike peptide pools or control peptides (ViraFEST assay). Material: CD4+ T cells from blood, cultured in vitro. This clonotype was sampled from a human donor who had recovered from COVID-19. The rearrangement links TRBV6-2 or TRBV6-3 to TRBJ2-3, with 14 positions matching TRBD2. CDR3 amino acids: CASSYSAPTSGGASDTQYF. In DNA form, the CDR3 reads TGTGCCAGCAGTTACTCTGCCCCGACTAGCGGGGGGGCCTCAGATACGCAGTATTTT.